The present T cell receptor beta chain was sequenced within a study of T cells in Graves' hyperthyroidism and ophthalmopathy. Researchers took RNA transcripts and amplified the TCR beta CDR3 regions from them. A first-round RT-PCR of the TCR CDR3 used the HTBI primer set. MiXCR, applied by TCRdb to the multiplex PCR reads, yields one record per CDR3 protein. The sample comprises roughly 570,000 distinct CDR3 sequences, around 46% of which are singletons, and around 20% rests with the top ten. This clonotype was seen repeatedly, ten times or more. Germline CDR1 is SGHRS and CDR2 is YFSETQ. V was pared by 3 bases and J by 9 bases, with 16 bases between. CDR3 length equals 15 residues.

This receptor was identified in an adult woman with Graves' disease, either hyperthyroidism or ophthalmopathy (not recorded which). This sequence joins TRBV5-1 and TRBJ1-6; possible D gene TRBD1, 6 bases. The sequenced sample was peripheral blood or thyroid tissue (not recorded which). The chain's CDR3 is CASSSRTDGSSPLHF. The CDR3 DNA is TGCGCCAGCAGCTCCAGGACAGACGGGAGTTCACCCCTCCACTTT.